A selection of T cell receptor beta chains follows, all from one sample in a study of CD8 T cells in Susac syndrome. TCRdb fed the immunoSEQ multiplex PCR reads into MiXCR, producing one record per CDR3 protein. The repertoire holds some 120,000 distinct CDR3 sequences, approximately 90% seen once, with about 0.23% in the top ten. The sequencing sample was made of CD8+ T cells from PBMCs. The receptors here all came from a human donor with multiple sclerosis. CDR3s include the opening cysteine and the closing phenylalanine or tryptophan. A D gene is named only where the DNA matches it firmly. Clone size, where shown, is once, few, many, or a class for clones that have expanded.

v_call	clone_size	j_call	d_call	cdr3_aa	cdr3_nt
TRBV12-3/TRBV12-4	.	TRBJ2-5	.	CASSHLGNQETQYF	TGTGCCAGCAGCCACCTTGGTAACCAAGAGACCCAGTACTTC
TRBV29-1	.	TRBJ1-2	TRBD1	CSTPSTGNGYTF	TGCAGCACACCCTCGACAGGGAATGGCTACACCTTC
TRBV5-6	.	TRBJ2-5	TRBD2	CASSLPTSGITEETQYF	TGTGCCAGCAGCTTACCTACTAGCGGGATTACGGAAGAGACCCAGTACTTC
TRBV5-1	.	TRBJ1-5	.	CASSLWGAMDQPQHF	TGCGCCAGCAGCTTGTGGGGGGCCATGGATCAGCCCCAGCATTTT
TRBV20-1	.	TRBJ1-2	.	CSARVGLTVYGYTF	TGCAGTGCTAGAGTGGGCTTGACAGTCTATGGCTACACCTTC
TRBV4-1	.	TRBJ2-3	.	CASSSIADTQYF	TGCGCCAGCAGCTCCATAGCAGATACGCAGTATTTT
TRBV11-2	.	TRBJ1-2	TRBD1	CASSFAGGYYGYTF	TGTGCCAGCAGCTTCGCAGGGGGCTACTATGGCTACACCTTC
TRBV20-1	few	TRBJ2-7	.	CSASYNSYEQYF	TGCAGTGCTAGTTACAACTCCTACGAGCAGTACTTC
TRBV19	.	TRBJ2-1	.	CASSMLPADYNEQFF	TGTGCCAGTAGTATGCTACCTGCTGATTACAATGAGCAGTTCTTC
TRBV11-3	few	TRBJ2-1	.	CASSLVDNEQFF	TGTGCCAGCAGCTTAGTTGACAATGAGCAGTTCTTC
TRBV6-1	once	TRBJ2-7	.	CASSEDVPEQYF	TGTGCCAGCAGTGAAGACGTACCAGAGCAGTACTTC
TRBV6-2/TRBV6-3	once	TRBJ2-7	TRBD1	CASSTRDRGTYEQYF	TGTGCCAGCAGTACGAGGGACAGAGGAACCTACGAGCAGTACTTC
TRBV27	.	TRBJ2-1	.	CASTSRGGIWDEQFF	TGTGCCAGCACCTCGAGGGGGGGAATTTGGGATGAGCAGTTCTTC
TRBV15	.	TRBJ1-1	TRBD1	CATSKPNRGPEAFF	TGTGCCACCAGCAAACCTAACAGGGGCCCTGAAGCTTTCTTT
TRBV4-3	.	TRBJ1-2	.	CASSQVLDLNPVGGYTF	TGCGCCAGCAGCCAAGTGTTGGACTTGAACCCAGTAGGAGGCTACACCTTC
TRBV24-1	.	TRBJ2-5	.	CATSPPAQETQYF	TGTGCCACCAGCCCACCCGCTCAAGAGACCCAGTACTTC
TRBV6-1	.	TRBJ2-7	TRBD2	CASSEGLPAGGYEQYF	TGTGCCAGCAGTGAAGGGCTCCCAGCGGGAGGGTACGAGCAGTACTTC
TRBV27	.	TRBJ2-7	TRBD2	CASSLSTSGYEQYF	TGTGCCAGCAGTTTATCAACTAGCGGTTACGAGCAGTACTTC
TRBV5-4	.	TRBJ2-2	.	CASSLRTDDTGELFF	TGTGCCAGCAGCTTGCGGACAGACGACACCGGGGAGCTGTTTTTT
TRBV4-1	few	TRBJ2-3	.	CASSQGTWATDTQYF	TGCGCCAGCAGCCAAGGGACATGGGCGACAGATACGCAGTATTTT
TRBV20-1	.	TRBJ1-2	.	CSARREGYGYTF	TGCAGTGCTAGACGGGAGGGGTATGGCTACACCTTC
TRBV27	.	TRBJ2-1	.	CASSGDGDNEQFF	TGTGCCAGCAGTGGGGACGGAGACAATGAGCAGTTCTTC
TRBV4-3	few	TRBJ1-1	TRBD1	CASSDFTGGDTEAFF	TGCGCCAGCAGCGATTTTACAGGGGGGGACACTGAAGCTTTCTTT
TRBV11-2	.	TRBJ2-5	.	CASSFPSETQYF	TGTGCCAGCAGCTTCCCGTCTGAGACCCAGTACTTC
TRBV18	.	TRBJ2-5	.	CASSPRLGLNDTQYF	TGTGCCAGCTCACCGCGACTAGGACTAAATGACACCCAGTACTTC
TRBV9	once	TRBJ2-6	.	CASSVAETAGANVLTF	TGTGCCAGCAGCGTAGCGGAGACAGCTGGGGCCAACGTCCTGACTTTC
TRBV27	.	TRBJ2-1	TRBD1	CASSTSDGGQGALNEQFF	TGTGCCAGCAGTACCTCAGACGGGGGACAGGGGGCGCTCAATGAGCAGTTCTTC
TRBV4-3	once	TRBJ2-1	.	CASSQDRPVYNEQFF	TGCGCCAGCAGCCAAGATAGGCCAGTATACAATGAGCAGTTCTTC